The sequence of this TCR beta chain was determined in a study of a mutant IDH1 vaccine in newly diagnosed glioma. Time point in this sample: week 23, last vaccination. It was 300 ug of mutant IDH1 20-mer peptide that made up each vaccine dose, given with topical imiquimod. Here immunoSEQ multiplex PCR was the method, and the copy in TCRdb shows in-frame clones only, minus some. Of 35,000 to 50,000 clones detected, about 91% appear once; the ten largest clones hold roughly 4%. Germline-derived CDR1 and CDR2 are MNHEY and SVGAGI. Unmatched junction bases numbered 10, after V lost 5 bases and J lost 6 bases. The CDR3 has 15 residues. This clone has just a few counts. Its specificity is unknown.

The sequences come from PBMCs, collected from a glioma patient whose treatment included an IDH1 peptide vaccine. The clonotype originates from a man aged 50-59 years with glioma. This chain uses TRBV6-5 with TRBJ1-5; TRBD1 matches at 7 bases. In DNA form, the CDR3 reads TGTGCCAGCAGTCTAGACAGGGCTGAGCGTCAGCCCCAGCATTTT. This encodes CASSLDRAERQPQHF.